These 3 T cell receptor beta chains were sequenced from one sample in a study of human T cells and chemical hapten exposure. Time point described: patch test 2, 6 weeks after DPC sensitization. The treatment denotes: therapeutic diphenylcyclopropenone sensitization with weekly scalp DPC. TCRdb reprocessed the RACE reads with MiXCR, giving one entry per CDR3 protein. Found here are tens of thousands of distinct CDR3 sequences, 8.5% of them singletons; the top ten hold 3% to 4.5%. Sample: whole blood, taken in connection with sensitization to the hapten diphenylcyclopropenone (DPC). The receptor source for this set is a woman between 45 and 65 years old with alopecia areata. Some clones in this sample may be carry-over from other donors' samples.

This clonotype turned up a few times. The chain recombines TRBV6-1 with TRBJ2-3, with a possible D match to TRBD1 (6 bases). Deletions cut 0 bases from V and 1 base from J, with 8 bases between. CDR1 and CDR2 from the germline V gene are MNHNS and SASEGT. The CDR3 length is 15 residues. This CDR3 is CASSEARGGTDTQYF. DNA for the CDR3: TGTGCCAGCAGTGAAGCCAGGGGAGGCACAGATACGCAGTATTTT.

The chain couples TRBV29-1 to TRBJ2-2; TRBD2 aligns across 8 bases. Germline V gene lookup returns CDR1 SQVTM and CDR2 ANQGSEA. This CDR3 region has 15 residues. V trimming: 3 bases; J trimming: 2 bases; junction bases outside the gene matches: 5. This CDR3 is CSVDAAGANTGELFF. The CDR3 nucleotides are TGCAGCGTTGATGCAGCGGGGGCAAACACCGGGGAGCTGTTTTTT.

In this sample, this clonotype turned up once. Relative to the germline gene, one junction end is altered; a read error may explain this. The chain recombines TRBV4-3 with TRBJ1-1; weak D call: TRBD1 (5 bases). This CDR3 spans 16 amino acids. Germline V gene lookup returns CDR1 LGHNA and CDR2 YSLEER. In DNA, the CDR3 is TGTGCCAGCAGCCAAGGGTCGATGGGAGGGGTGGCTGAAGCTTTCTTT. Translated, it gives CASSQGSMGGVAEAFF.